These 4 T cell receptor beta chains were all obtained from the same sample, sequenced in a study of breast tumors, draining lymph nodes, adjacent tissues. Samples came from axillary lymph nodes draining the breast cancer. TCRdb reprocessed the multiplex PCR reads via MiXCR and lists one record per CDR3 protein. The table shows 200,000 to 250,000 distinct CDR3 sequences, with less than 40% occurring only once. The source material was axillary lymph node tissue. These receptors originate from a female donor with breast cancer. Some clones in this sample may be carry-over from other donors' samples.

The chain joins TRBV2 to TRBJ1-6; 7 positions agree with TRBD1. Looked up from germline, CDR1 is SNHLY and CDR2 is FYNNEI. V trimming: 6 bases; J trimming: 9 bases; junction bases outside the gene matches: 17. The CDR3 consists of 17 residues. The CDR3 DNA reads as TGTGCCAGCAGGCCCGCCGGTCGTCAGGGGGAGGGTTCACCCCTCCACTTT. Encoded protein: CASRPAGRQGEGSPLHF.

This chain joins TRBV27 and TRBJ2-1, with D possibly TRBD1 on 5 matching bases. The germline gives CDR1 MNHEY, CDR2 SMNVEV (reference sequence). The ends were cut back, 8 bases at V and 4 bases at J, with 9 bases in the middle. The CDR3 runs to 12 residues. CDR3 in amino acids: CASSGPYNEQFF. CDR3 bases: TGTGCCAGCTCAGGGCCTTACAATGAGCAGTTCTTC.

Of note for this clonotype: A much larger clonotype is one base distant, so this may be a read error. The chain is built from TRBV11-2 and TRBJ2-3, with D maybe TRBD1 (6 bases). Per the germline V gene, CDR1 is SGHAT and CDR2 is FQNNGV. Trimming took 0 bases from V and 14 from J, leaving 21 bases between them. The CDR3 has 15 residues. The CDR3: CASSLDTGNTGELYF. Written as DNA, the CDR3 is TGTGCCAGCAGCTTAGATACAGGGAACACCGGGGAGCTGTATTTT.

This clonotype appeared a few times. The junction departs from the called germline gene at one end, perhaps through a read error. V usage is TRBV9 and J usage is TRBJ1-2, with a tentative D call TRBD1 (6 bases). The CDR3 loop spans 16 amino acids. Germline V gene lookup returns CDR1 SGDLS and CDR2 YYNGEE. The CDR3 sequence is CASSVLESGATYAYTF. Written as DNA, the CDR3 is TGTGCCAGCAGCGTACTAGAATCGGGGGCTACCTATGCCTACACCTTC.